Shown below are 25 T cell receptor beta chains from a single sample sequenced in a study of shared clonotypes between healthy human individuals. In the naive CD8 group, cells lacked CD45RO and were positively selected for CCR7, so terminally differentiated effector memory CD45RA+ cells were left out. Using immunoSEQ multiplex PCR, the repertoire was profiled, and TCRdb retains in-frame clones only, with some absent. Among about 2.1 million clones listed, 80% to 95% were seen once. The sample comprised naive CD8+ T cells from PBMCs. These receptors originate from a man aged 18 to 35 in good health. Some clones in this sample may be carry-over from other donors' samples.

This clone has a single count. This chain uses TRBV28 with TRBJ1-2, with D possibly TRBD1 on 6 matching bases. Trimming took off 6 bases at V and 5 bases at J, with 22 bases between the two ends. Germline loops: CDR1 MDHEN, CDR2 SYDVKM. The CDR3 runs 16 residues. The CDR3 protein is CASSPTVQGHPYGYTF. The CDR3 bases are TGTGCCAGCAGCCCCACGGTGCAGGGGCACCCGTATGGCTACACCTTC.

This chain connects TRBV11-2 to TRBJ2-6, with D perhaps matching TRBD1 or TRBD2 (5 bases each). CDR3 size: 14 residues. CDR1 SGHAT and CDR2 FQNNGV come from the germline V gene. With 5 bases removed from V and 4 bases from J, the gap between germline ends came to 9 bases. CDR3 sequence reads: CASSPGTGANVLTF. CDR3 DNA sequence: TGTGCCAGCAGCCCAGGGACCGGGGCCAACGTCCTGACTTTC.

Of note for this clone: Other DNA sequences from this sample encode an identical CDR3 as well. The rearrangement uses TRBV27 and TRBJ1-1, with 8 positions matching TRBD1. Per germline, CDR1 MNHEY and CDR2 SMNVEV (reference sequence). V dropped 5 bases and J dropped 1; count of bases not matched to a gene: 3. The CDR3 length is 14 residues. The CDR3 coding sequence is TGTGCCAGCAGTCTCAGGGGGCCGAACACTGAAGCTTTCTTT. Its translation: CASSLRGPNTEAFF.

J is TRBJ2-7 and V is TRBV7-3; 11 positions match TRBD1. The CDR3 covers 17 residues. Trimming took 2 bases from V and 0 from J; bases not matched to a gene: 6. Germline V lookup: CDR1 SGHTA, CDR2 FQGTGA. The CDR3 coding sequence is TGTGCCAGCAGCTTACGGGACAGGGGGATCGGCTCCTACGAGCAGTACTTC. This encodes CASSLRDRGIGSYEQYF.

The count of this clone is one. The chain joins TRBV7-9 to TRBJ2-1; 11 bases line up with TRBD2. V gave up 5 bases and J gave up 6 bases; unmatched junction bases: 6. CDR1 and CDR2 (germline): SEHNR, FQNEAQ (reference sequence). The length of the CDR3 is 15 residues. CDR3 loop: CASSPKTSGTNEQFF. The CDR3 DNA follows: TGTGCCAGCAGCCCCAAGACTAGCGGGACCAATGAGCAGTTCTTC.

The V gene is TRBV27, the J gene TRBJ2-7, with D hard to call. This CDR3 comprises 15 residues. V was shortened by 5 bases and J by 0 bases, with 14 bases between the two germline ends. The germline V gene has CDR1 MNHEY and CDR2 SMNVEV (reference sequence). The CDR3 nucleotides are TGTGCCAGCAGTCCTCTTCCTCCTAGCTCCTACGAGCAGTACTTC. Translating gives CASSPLPPSSYEQYF.

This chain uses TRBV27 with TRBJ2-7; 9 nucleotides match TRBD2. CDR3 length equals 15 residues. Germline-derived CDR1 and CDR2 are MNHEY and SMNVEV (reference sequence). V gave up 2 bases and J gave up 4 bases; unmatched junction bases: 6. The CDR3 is CASSLRGGGAYEQYF. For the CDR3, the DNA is TGTGCCAGCAGTTTAAGAGGCGGGGGGGCTTACGAGCAGTACTTC.

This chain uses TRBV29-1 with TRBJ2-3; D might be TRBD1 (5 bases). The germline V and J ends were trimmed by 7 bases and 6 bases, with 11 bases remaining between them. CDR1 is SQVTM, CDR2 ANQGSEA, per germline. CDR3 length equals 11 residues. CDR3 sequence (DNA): TGCAGCGCAACACAGGACGATACGCAGTATTTT. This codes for CSATQDDTQYF.

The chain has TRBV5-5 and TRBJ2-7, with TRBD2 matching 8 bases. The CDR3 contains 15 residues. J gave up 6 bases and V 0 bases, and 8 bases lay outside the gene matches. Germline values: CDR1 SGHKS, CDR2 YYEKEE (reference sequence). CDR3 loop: CASSLATGTRSEQYF. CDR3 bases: TGTGCCAGCAGCTTGGCCACCGGGACTAGGAGCGAGCAGTACTTC.

CDR3 coding DNA: TGTGCCAGCAGTTCCCCCCCCCTGCGGGGGACCTACGAGCAGTACTTC. It specifies CASSSPPLRGTYEQYF. V gene TRBV28 combines with J gene TRBJ2-7, with 7 nucleotides matching TRBD2. J lost 2 bases, V lost 4 bases, and 11 bases had no gene match. Germline V gene lookup returns CDR1 MDHEN and CDR2 SYDVKM. The CDR3 covers 16 residues.

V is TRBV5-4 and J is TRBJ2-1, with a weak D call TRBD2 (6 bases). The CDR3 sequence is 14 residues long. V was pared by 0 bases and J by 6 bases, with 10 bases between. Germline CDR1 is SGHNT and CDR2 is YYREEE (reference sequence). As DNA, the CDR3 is TGTGCCAGCAGCTTGGACTTAGCGGCCAATGAGCAGTTCTTC. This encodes CASSLDLAANEQFF.

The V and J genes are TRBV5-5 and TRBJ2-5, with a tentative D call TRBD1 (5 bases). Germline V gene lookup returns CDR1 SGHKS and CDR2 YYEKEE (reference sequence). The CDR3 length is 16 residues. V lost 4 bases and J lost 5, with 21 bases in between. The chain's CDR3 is CASSLNPQGSLETQYF. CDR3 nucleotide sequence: TGTGCCAGCAGCCTCAACCCCCAGGGTTCATTGGAGACCCAGTACTTC. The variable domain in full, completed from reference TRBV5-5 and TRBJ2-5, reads DAGVTQSPTHLIKTRGQQVTLRCSPISGHKSVSWYQQVLGQGPQFIFQYYEKEERGRGNFPDRFSARQFPNYSSELNVNALLLGDSALYLCASSLNPQGSLETQYFGPGTRLLVL.

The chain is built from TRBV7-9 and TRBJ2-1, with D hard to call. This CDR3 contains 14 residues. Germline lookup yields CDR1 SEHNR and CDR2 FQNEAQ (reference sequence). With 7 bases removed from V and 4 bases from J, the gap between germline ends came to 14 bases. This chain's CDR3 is CASTSATLYNEQFF. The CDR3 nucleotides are TGTGCCAGCACCTCGGCGACCCTATACAATGAGCAGTTCTTC.

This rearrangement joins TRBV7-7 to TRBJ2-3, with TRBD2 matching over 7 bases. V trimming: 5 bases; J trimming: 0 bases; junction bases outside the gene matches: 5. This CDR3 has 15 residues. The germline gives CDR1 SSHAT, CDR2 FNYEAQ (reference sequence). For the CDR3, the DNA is TGTGCCAGCAGCGAGGTAGCGGGTAGCACAGATACGCAGTATTTT. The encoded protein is CASSEVAGSTDTQYF.

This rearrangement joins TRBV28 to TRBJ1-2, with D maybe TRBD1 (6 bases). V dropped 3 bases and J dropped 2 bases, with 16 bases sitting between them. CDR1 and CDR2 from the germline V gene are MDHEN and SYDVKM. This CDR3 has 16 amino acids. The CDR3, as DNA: TGTGCCAGCAGTTTGCCTCAGGGGTACGGAAACTATGGCTACACCTTC. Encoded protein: CASSLPQGYGNYGYTF.

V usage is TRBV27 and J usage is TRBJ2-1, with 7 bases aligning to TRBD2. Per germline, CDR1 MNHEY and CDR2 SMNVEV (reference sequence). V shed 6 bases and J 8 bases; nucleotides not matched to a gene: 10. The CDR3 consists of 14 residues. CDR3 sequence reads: CASRWTRAHDEQFF. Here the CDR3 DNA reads TGTGCCAGCAGGTGGACTAGGGCTCACGATGAGCAGTTCTTC.

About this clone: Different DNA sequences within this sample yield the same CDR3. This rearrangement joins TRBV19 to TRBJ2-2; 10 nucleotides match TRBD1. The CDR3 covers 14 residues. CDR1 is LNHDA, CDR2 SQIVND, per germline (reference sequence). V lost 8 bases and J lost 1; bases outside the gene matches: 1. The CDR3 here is CASRDRGNTGELFF. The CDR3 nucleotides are TGTGCCAGTCGGGACAGGGGGAACACCGGGGAGCTGTTTTTT.

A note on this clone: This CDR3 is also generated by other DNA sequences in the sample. The CDR3 spells CASSQDRGSSYNEQFF. As DNA, the CDR3 is TGCGCCAGCAGCCAAGATCGCGGGAGCTCCTACAATGAGCAGTTCTTC. The chain joins TRBV4-3 to TRBJ2-1; 7 nucleotides line up with TRBD2. There are 16 residues in the CDR3. From germline, CDR1 is LGHNA and CDR2 YSLEER. V lost 0 bases and J lost 0; bases outside the gene matches: 2.

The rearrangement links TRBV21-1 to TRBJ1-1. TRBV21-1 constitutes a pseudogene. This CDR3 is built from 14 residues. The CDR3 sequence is CASGEGKRNTEAFF. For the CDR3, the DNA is TGTGCCAGCGGTGAGGGAAAGAGGAACACTGAAGCTTTCTTT.

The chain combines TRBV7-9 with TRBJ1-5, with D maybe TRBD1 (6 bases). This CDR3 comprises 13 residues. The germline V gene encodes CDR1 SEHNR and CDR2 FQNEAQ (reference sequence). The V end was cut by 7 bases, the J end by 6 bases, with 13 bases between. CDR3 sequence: CASKSGESQPQHF. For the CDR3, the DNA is TGTGCCAGCAAATCAGGGGAGTCTCAGCCCCAGCATTTT.

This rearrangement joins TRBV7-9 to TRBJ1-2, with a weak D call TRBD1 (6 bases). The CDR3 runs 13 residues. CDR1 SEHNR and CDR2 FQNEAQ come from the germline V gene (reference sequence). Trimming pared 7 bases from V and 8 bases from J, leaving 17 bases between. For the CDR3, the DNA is TGTGCCAGCACCCAGGGGACCGGGGAAGGCTACACCTTC. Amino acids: CASTQGTGEGYTF.

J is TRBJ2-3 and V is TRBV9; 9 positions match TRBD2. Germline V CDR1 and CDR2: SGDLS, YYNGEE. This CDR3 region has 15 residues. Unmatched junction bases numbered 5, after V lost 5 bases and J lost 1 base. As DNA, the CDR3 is TGTGCCAGCAGTCTTAGCGGGAGTGGCACAGATACGCAGTATTTT. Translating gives CASSLSGSGTDTQYF.

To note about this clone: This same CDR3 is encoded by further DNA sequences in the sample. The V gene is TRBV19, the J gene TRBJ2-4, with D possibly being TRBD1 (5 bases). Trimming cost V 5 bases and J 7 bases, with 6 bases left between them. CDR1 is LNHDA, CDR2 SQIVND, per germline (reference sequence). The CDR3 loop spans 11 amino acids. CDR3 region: CASSPGNIQYF. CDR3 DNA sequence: TGTGCCAGTAGTCCAGGGAACATTCAGTACTTC.

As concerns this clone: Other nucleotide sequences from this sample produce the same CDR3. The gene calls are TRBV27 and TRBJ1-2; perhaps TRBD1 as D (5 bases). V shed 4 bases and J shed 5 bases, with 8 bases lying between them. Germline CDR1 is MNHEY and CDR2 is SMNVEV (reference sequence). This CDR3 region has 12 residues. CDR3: CASSSRGYGYTF. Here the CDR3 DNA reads TGTGCCAGCAGTTCCCGGGGGTATGGCTACACCTTC.

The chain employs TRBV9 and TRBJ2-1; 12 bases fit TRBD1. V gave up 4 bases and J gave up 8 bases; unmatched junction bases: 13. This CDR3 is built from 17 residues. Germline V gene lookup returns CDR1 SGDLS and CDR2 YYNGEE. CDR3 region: CASSPRVRDRGPYEQFF. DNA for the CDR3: TGTGCCAGCAGCCCCCGGGTGCGGGACAGGGGGCCGTATGAGCAGTTCTTC. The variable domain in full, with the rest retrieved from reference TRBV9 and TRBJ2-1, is DSGVTQTPKHLITATGQRVTLRCSPRSGDLSVYWYQQSLDQGLQFLIQYYNGEERAKGNILERFSAQQFPDLHSELNLSSLELGDSALYFCASSPRVRDRGPYEQFFGPGTRLTVL.